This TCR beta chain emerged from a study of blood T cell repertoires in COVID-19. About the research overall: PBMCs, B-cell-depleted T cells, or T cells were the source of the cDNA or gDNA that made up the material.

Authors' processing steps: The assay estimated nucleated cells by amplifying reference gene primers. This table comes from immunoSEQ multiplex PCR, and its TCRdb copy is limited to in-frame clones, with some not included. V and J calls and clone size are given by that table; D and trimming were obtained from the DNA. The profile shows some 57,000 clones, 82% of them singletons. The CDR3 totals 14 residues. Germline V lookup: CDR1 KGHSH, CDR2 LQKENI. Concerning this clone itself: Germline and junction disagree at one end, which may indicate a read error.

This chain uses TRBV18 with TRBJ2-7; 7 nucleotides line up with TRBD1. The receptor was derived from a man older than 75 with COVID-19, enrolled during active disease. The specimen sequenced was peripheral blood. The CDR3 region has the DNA TGTGCCAGCTCCCCACCCGGTGACAGGGACGGGCAGTACTTC. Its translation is CASSPPGDRDGQYF.